Below, 31 T cell receptor beta chains from the same sample are listed, as sequenced in a study of cytomegalovirus exposure and HLA in healthy donors. This table comes from immunoSEQ multiplex PCR, and its TCRdb copy is limited to in-frame clones, with some not included. The top ten clones hold 1.4% of a sample with 70,000 to 75,000 clones, approximately 94% of them seen once. Sequenced input: PBMCs. The receptors come from a man aged 18 to 29 in good health and CMV-seropositive.

In this sample, this clone turned up once. The rearrangement uses TRBV5-4 and TRBJ1-2; no reliable D call. Germline-derived CDR1 and CDR2 are SGHNT and YYREEE (reference sequence). Trimming pared 4 bases from V and 5 bases from J, leaving 12 bases between. There are 13 residues in the CDR3. The CDR3 coding sequence is TGTGCCAGCAGCGCAGACTCTAGGTATGGCTACACCTTC. It translates to CASSADSRYGYTF.

The CDR3 region has the DNA TGTGCCAGCAGTTACCCGAACCTAGACGAGCAGTACTTC. It specifies CASSYPNLDEQYF. The J gene is TRBJ2-7, the V gene TRBV6-6; D unclear. Germline values: CDR1 MNHNY, CDR2 SVGAGI (reference sequence). The ends were cut back, 2 bases at V and 5 bases at J, with 10 bases in the middle. The CDR3 is made up of 13 amino acids.

The CDR3 sequence is CASSYRFKQYF. The CDR3 DNA reads TGTGCCAGCAGCTACAGGTTTAAGCAGTACTTC. The V gene is TRBV2, the J gene TRBJ2-7; tentatively, D is TRBD1 (5 bases). Germline V CDR1 and CDR2: SNHLY, FYNNEI. This CDR3 contains 11 residues. Trimming shortened V by 6 bases and J by 8 bases, and 11 bases separated the two germline ends.

CDR3 region: CATSGAPGRTEAFF. CDR3 sequence (DNA): TGTGCCACCAGCGGGGCGCCAGGGAGGACTGAAGCTTTCTTT. The V call is TRBV15, the J call TRBJ1-1, with D possibly being TRBD1 (5 bases). The CDR3 runs to 14 residues. Trimming stripped 5 bases from V and 5 bases from J, with 15 bases between. In germline, CDR1 is LNHNV, CDR2 YYDKDF (reference sequence).

This clone was seen more than once but under ten times. This chain uses TRBV6-1 with TRBJ2-1; TRBD2 matches at 10 bases. This CDR3 comprises 15 residues. J lost 9 bases, V lost 8 bases, and 13 bases had no gene match. CDR1 is MNHNS and CDR2 is SASEGT in the germline V gene. Here the CDR3 reads CASARASGGMGEQFF. The CDR3 nucleotides read TGTGCCAGCGCCCGGGCTAGCGGGGGAATGGGTGAGCAGTTCTTC.

This chain uses TRBV9 with TRBJ2-1; TRBD2 matches at 9 bases. The CDR3 has 17 amino acids. Per the germline V gene, CDR1 is SGDLS and CDR2 is YYNGEE. V was clipped by 3 bases and J by 4 bases; unmatched bases: 11. The CDR3 region has the DNA TGTGCCAGCAGCGGATCAAGACTAGCGGAGAGGTACAATGAGCAGTTCTTC. Protein product: CASSGSRLAERYNEQFF.

This rearrangement joins TRBV27 to TRBJ1-6; a weak D match, TRBD1 (5 bases). The CDR3 loop spans 16 amino acids. Between the trimmed V and J ends, which lost 8 bases and 4 bases, there was a span of 18 bases. Germline lookup yields CDR1 MNHEY and CDR2 SMNVEV (reference sequence). The CDR3 bases are TGTGCCAGCGGCACAAGACAGAGCTCTTATAATTCACCCCTCCACTTT. As protein: CASGTRQSSYNSPLHF.

The rearrangement joins TRBV5-1 to TRBJ2-5; no clear D gene. Germline V gene lookup returns CDR1 SGHRS and CDR2 YFSETQ. The CDR3 loop spans 14 amino acids. V lost 4 bases, J lost 5 bases, and 15 bases lay in between. The CDR3 DNA reads TGCGCCAGCAGCCCGACGGGTTTTTGGGAGACCCAGTACTTC. It specifies CASSPTGFWETQYF.

The chain has TRBV7-9 and TRBJ1-4; 9 positions match TRBD1. The CDR3 has 16 amino acids. The ends lost 1 base at V and 8 bases at J; junction bases unmatched: 8. CDR1 is SEHNR, CDR2 FQNEAQ, per germline (reference sequence). CDR3 sequence (DNA): TGTGCCAGCAGCTTAGACAGGGGGCAGGGGGACGAAAAACTGTTTTTT. It is translated as CASSLDRGQGDEKLFF.

The chain employs TRBV10-3 and TRBJ1-4, with 7 bases that match TRBD1. Germline CDR1 is ENHRY and CDR2 is SYGVKD. The CDR3 loop spans 16 amino acids. With 0 bases clipped from V and 5 bases from J, the junction kept 6 bases outside the gene matches. CDR3 sequence: CAISESWDRRNEKLFF. The CDR3 DNA sequence: TGTGCCATCAGTGAGTCGTGGGACAGAAGAAATGAAAAACTGTTTTTT.

This sequence joins TRBV28 and TRBJ1-1, with D maybe TRBD1 (5 bases). Germline CDR1 and CDR2: MDHEN and SYDVKM. The V and J ends lost 5 bases and 10 bases respectively, with 17 bases between them. This CDR3 contains 13 residues. The DNA for the CDR3 is TGTGCCAGCAGTCCACGGACACCTCCAGGAGCTTTCTTT. Its translation is CASSPRTPPGAFF.

The V and J genes are TRBV5-1 and TRBJ2-2, with TRBD2 matching 8 bases. Germline V gene data show CDR1 as SGHRS and CDR2 as YFSETQ. The CDR3 has 16 amino acids. V lost 1 base, J lost 1 base, and 3 bases stayed unmatched. In DNA, the CDR3 is TGCGCCAGCAGCTTGATTACTAGCGGGAACACCGGGGAGCTGTTTTTT. This gives the protein CASSLITSGNTGELFF.

V is TRBV28 and J is TRBJ2-7; the D gene is possibly TRBD2 (5 bases). Germline V gene data show CDR1 as MDHEN and CDR2 as SYDVKM. The CDR3 is 14 residues long. V lost 5 bases, J lost 0 bases, and 11 bases lay in between. This chain's CDR3 is CASSPSLASYEQYF. CDR3 DNA: TGTGCCAGCAGTCCCTCGCTAGCCTCCTACGAGCAGTACTTC.

The rearrangement joins TRBV7-9 to TRBJ1-4; 9 bases fit TRBD1. The junction had 6 bases not matched to a gene; V was cut back by 4 bases and J by 6 bases. This CDR3 has 15 amino acids. Germline values: CDR1 SEHNR, CDR2 FQNEAQ (reference sequence). CDR3 residues: CASSSGQGLDEKLFF. CDR3 sequence (DNA): TGTGCCAGCAGCTCGGGACAGGGTTTAGATGAAAAACTGTTTTTT.

The chain recombines TRBV5-1 with TRBJ2-1; 8 bases are shared with TRBD2. CDR1 is SGHRS, CDR2 YFSETQ, per germline. The CDR3 has 15 residues. With 1 base clipped from V and 4 bases from J, the junction kept 4 bases outside the gene matches. The CDR3 coding sequence is TGCGCCAGCAGCTTGTCGATAGCGGGGTACAATGAGCAGTTCTTC. Its translation is CASSLSIAGYNEQFF.

J is TRBJ2-2 and V is TRBV5-4, with D possibly being TRBD1 (7 bases). The CDR3 covers 15 residues. In germline, CDR1 is SGHNT, CDR2 YYREEE (reference sequence). V lost 3 bases and J 7 bases, leaving 16 bases between the germline ends. The CDR3 loop reads CASSYLEGAFGELFF. In DNA form, the CDR3 reads TGTGCCAGCAGCTACTTGGAGGGGGCGTTCGGGGAGCTGTTTTTT. The whole variable domain, remainder taken from reference TRBV5-4 and TRBJ2-2, is ETGVTQSPTHLIKTRGQQVTLRCSSQSGHNTVSWYQQALGQGPQFIFQYYREEENGRGNFPPRFSGLQFPNYSSELNVNALELDDSALYLCASSYLEGAFGELFFGEGSRLTVL.

This clone appeared a single time. V usage is TRBV9 and J usage is TRBJ2-2, with D perhaps matching TRBD2 (6 bases). Germline-derived CDR1 and CDR2 are SGDLS and YYNGEE. Trimming pared 2 bases from V and 5 bases from J, leaving 16 bases between. The CDR3 covers 16 residues. In DNA, the CDR3 is TGTGCCAGCAGCGTCGCCCCCGGGGCGGGAACCGGGGAGCTGTTTTTT. Its translation: CASSVAPGAGTGELFF.

The genes are TRBV9 and TRBJ2-1; TRBD2 aligns across 9 bases. The J segment lost 9 bases and the V segment lost 7 bases, leaving 14 bases of the junction unmatched. Per the germline V gene, CDR1 is SGDLS and CDR2 is YYNGEE. The CDR3 sequence is 15 residues long. CDR3 sequence: CASGGGGARRSEQFF. The CDR3 DNA reads TGTGCCAGCGGGGGCGGGGGGGCACGGCGGAGTGAGCAGTTCTTC.

This sequence joins TRBV7-9 and TRBJ2-1, with 9 bases matching TRBD2. CDR3 length: 17 amino acids. Trimming cost V 4 bases and J 8 bases; bases outside gene matches: 15. Germline values: CDR1 SEHNR, CDR2 FQNEAQ (reference sequence). CDR3 bases: TGTGCCAGCAGCTCCCGGCGGGGGGGGCTGAGGTCGGATGAGCAGTTCTTC. Translation: CASSSRRGGLRSDEQFF.

This clone was recorded once. The chain recombines TRBV9 with TRBJ2-3; D perhaps matches TRBD1 (6 bases). This CDR3 contains 15 residues. The ends were cut back, 3 bases at V and 2 bases at J, with 13 bases in the middle. Germline V CDR1 and CDR2: SGDLS, YYNGEE. In DNA form, the CDR3 reads TGTGCCAGCAGCGCCAGACAGGAACCCACAGATACGCAGTATTTT. As protein: CASSARQEPTDTQYF.

V and J are TRBV5-6 and TRBJ2-2; 9 positions match TRBD1. The CDR3 sequence is 17 residues long. V was pared by 3 bases and J by 5 bases, with 11 bases of the junction left unmatched. Germline V CDR1 and CDR2: SGHDT, YYEEEE. The CDR3: CASSSIEDRGETGELFF. In DNA, the CDR3 is TGTGCCAGCAGCTCGATAGAAGACAGGGGGGAGACCGGGGAGCTGTTTTTT.

This chain uses TRBV10-3 with TRBJ2-7; 9 bases align to TRBD1. The CDR3 extends over 16 amino acids. V gave up 4 bases and J gave up 1 base; unmatched junction bases: 8. Germline loops: CDR1 ENHRY, CDR2 SYGVKD. The DNA of the CDR3 is TGTGCCATCAGTGCCATTATACAGGGGGCATCCTACGAGCAGTACTTC. It specifies CAISAIIQGASYEQYF.

Concerning this clone: Distinct nucleotide sequences in the sample also encode this CDR3. The rearrangement joins TRBV11-3 to TRBJ2-7; D is undetermined. Trimming shortened V by 1 base and J by 3 bases, and 7 bases separated the two germline ends. The CDR3 runs 13 residues. CDR1 SGHNT and CDR2 YENEEA come from the germline V gene. The CDR3 DNA sequence: TGTGCCAGCAGCTTAGGCGGAAGCTACGAGCAGTACTTC. This codes for CASSLGGSYEQYF.

This rearrangement joins TRBV4-1 to TRBJ2-5; 10 bases line up with TRBD1. After removal of 4 bases from V and 2 bases from J, the junction contained 4 bases not matched to a gene. Germline V CDR1 and CDR2: MGHRA, YSYEKL. The CDR3 runs to 15 residues. CDR3 region: CASSPGQGVQETQYF. In DNA, the CDR3 is TGCGCCAGCAGCCCAGGACAGGGGGTTCAAGAGACCCAGTACTTC.

The chain has TRBV6-1 and TRBJ2-3, with 7 bases fitting TRBD2. Germline V CDR1 and CDR2: MNHNS, SASEGT. CDR3 length equals 12 residues. The V segment lost 11 bases and the J segment 0 bases; nucleotides outside the gene matches: 2. CDR3 coding DNA: TGTGCCGGGCGGGGGAGCACAGATACGCAGTATTTT. Protein product: CAGRGSTDTQYF.

The count of this clone is one. The chain joins TRBV9 to TRBJ1-4; D gene uncertain. Germline values: CDR1 SGDLS, CDR2 YYNGEE. V dropped 1 base and J dropped 10 bases, with 11 bases sitting between them. The CDR3 totals 13 residues. Here the CDR3 DNA reads TGTGCCAGCAGCGTATCGACCTCGGGAAAACTGTTTTTT. Its protein product is CASSVSTSGKLFF.

This clone is a singleton in its sample. The CDR3 nucleotides are TGTGCCAGCAGCCCTAGCCAGAATGAGCAGTTCTTC. Translated: CASSPSQNEQFF. The genes are TRBV9 and TRBJ2-1; TRBD2 might be the D (5 bases). The CDR3 is made up of 12 amino acids. The V gene lost 4 bases and the J gene lost 7 bases, with 9 bases spanning the gap. Germline CDR1 and CDR2: SGDLS and YYNGEE.

CDR3 nucleotides: TGTGCCAGCAGGCTAGGGGAAAACACTGAAGCTTTCTTT. It translates to CASRLGENTEAFF. The chain recombines TRBV27 with TRBJ1-1; tentative D call: TRBD1 (5 bases). CDR1 MNHEY and CDR2 SMNVEV come from the germline V gene (reference sequence). V was cut by 6 bases and J by 2 bases, with 10 bases left in between. The CDR3 spans 13 residues.

This clone was counted only a few times. J is TRBJ1-5 and V is TRBV11-2, with TRBD1 identical over 7 bases. Germline V lookup: CDR1 SGHAT, CDR2 FQNNGV. V was clipped by 3 bases and J by 3 bases; unmatched bases: 2. This CDR3 is 14 amino acids long. The CDR3, as DNA: TGTGCCAGCAGCTTGGGACAGACCAATCAGCCCCAGCATTTT. It codes for CASSLGQTNQPQHF.

This clone was counted only a few times. The chain couples TRBV21-1 to TRBJ2-1; TRBD2, the table's D call, lacks a check against the DNA. TRBV21-1 is marked as a pseudogene. The CDR3 length is 10 residues. The CDR3 reads CASIRNEQFF. CDR3 in DNA: TGTGCCAGCATTCGGAATGAGCAGTTCTTC.

This chain uses TRBV28 with TRBJ1-2; 9 nucleotides line up with TRBD1. Germline V gene lookup returns CDR1 MDHEN and CDR2 SYDVKM. V dropped 6 bases and J dropped 6; count of bases not matched to a gene: 8. CDR3 size: 14 residues. The CDR3 DNA sequence: TGTGCCAGCAGCCAGATCGGGACAGGGAATGGCTACACCTTC. Amino acids: CASSQIGTGNGYTF.